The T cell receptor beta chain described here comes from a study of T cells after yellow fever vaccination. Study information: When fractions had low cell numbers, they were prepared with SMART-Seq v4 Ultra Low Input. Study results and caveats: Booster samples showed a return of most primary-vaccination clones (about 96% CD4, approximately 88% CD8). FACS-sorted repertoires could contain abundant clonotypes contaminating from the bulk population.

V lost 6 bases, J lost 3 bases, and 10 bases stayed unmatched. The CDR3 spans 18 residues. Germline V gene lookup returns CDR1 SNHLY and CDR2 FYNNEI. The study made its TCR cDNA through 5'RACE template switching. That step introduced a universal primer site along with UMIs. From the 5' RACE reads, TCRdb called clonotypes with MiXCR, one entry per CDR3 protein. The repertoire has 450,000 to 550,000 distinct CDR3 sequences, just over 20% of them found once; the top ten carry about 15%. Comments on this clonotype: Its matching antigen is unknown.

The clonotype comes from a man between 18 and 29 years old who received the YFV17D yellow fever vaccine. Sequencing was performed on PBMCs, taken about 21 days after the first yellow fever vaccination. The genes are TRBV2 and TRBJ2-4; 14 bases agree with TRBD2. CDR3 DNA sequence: TGTGCCAGCAGGGTACGGGGACTAGCGGGGGAAGGCAAAAACATTCAGTACTTC. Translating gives CASRVRGLAGEGKNIQYF.